The clone carrying this T cell receptor (beta chain) was seen many times. Its antigen is as yet unknown. This entry comes from a study of T cell repertoires in cytomegalovirus infection. On the study more broadly: Public TCR beta signatures were indicative of both CMV infection and a matching HLA type. Study outcomes and limitations: Dominating the ex vivo response were TCR beta clonotypes that were CMV-specific and HLA-C-restricted.

TCRdb fed the reads into MiXCR, producing one record per CDR3 protein. The sample contains more than 150,000 distinct CDR3 sequences, 25% to 30% of which appear only once. The origin of this receptor is a human donor in good health (CMV status not recorded). Some clones in this sample may be carry-over from other donors' samples. Sequencing was done on a sample of PBMCs.

This chain's CDR3 is CASSLKRDTEAFF. The CDR3 DNA is TGTGCCAGCAGTTTAAAGCGGGACACTGAAGCTTTCTTT. The V gene is TRBV12-3 or TRBV12-4, the J gene TRBJ1-1; no clear D. This CDR3 region has 13 residues. Trimming took off 2 bases at V and 3 bases at J, with 7 bases between the two ends.